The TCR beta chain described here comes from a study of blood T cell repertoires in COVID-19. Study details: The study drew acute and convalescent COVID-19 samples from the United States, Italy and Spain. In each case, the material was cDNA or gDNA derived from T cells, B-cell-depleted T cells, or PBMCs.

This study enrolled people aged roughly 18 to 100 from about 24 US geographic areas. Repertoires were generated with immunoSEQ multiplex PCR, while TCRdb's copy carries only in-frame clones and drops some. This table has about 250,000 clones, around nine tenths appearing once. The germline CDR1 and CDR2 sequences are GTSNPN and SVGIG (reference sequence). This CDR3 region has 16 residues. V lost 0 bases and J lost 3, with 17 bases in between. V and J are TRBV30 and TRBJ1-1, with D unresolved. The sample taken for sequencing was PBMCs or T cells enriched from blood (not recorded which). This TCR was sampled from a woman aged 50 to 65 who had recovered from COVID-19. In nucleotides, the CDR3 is TGTGCCTGGAGTGTACCAGTCGGGATTCGGGACACTGAAGCTTTCTTT. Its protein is CAWSVPVGIRDTEAFF.